The 30 T cell receptor beta chains reported below all come from one sample, sequenced in a study of monozygotic twins with inflammatory bowel disease. TCRdb re-called the 5' RACE reads; one entry per CDR3 protein, DNA not given. The sample yields about 300,000 distinct CDR3 sequences, of which the top ten take up 5.6%. Input material: blood. Receptors originate from a human donor with ulcerative colitis or Crohn's disease, or a healthy co-twin of an affected twin (not recorded which).

The J gene is TRBJ2-3, the V gene TRBV7-6; TCRdb gives TRBD1 as the D gene, but with no DNA this cannot be confirmed. The germline V gene encodes CDR1 SGHVS and CDR2 FNYEAQ. The CDR3 length is 17 residues. CDR3 sequence reads: CASSPIGIEPHTDTQYF.

J is TRBJ2-3 and V is TRBV12-3 or TRBV12-4; TCRdb's assignment of TRBD1 cannot be checked, as there is no DNA. The CDR3 contains 15 residues. The CDR3 region is CASGSGQGRDPTQYF.

The chain recombines TRBV9 with TRBJ2-2; TCRdb indicates TRBD2, and absent DNA this call remains unverified. Germline V gene lookup returns CDR1 SGDLS and CDR2 YYNGEE. The CDR3 consists of 16 residues. The CDR3 protein is CASSPRLLQQTGELFF. The whole variable domain, remainder taken from reference TRBV9 and TRBJ2-2, is DSGVTQTPKHLITATGQRVTLRCSPRSGDLSVYWYQQSLDQGLQFLIQYYNGEERAKGNILERFSAQQFPDLHSELNLSSLELGDSALYFCASSPRLLQQTGELFFGEGSRLTVL.

The V gene is TRBV20-1, the J gene TRBJ1-2. CDR1 is DFQATT, CDR2 SNEGSKA, per germline (reference sequence). CDR3 length: 13 amino acids. The CDR3: CSARSLGNTGSTF.

The chain combines TRBV24-1 with TRBJ2-5. Per the germline V gene, CDR1 is KGHDR and CDR2 is SFDVKD. The CDR3 runs 14 residues. CDR3 protein: CATSDSTGRKTQYF.

The J gene is TRBJ1-2, the V gene TRBV19; TCRdb outputs TRBD1, but without DNA this stays unchecked. From germline, CDR1 is LNHDA and CDR2 SQIVND (reference sequence). This CDR3 spans 17 amino acids. The CDR3 loop is CASKPPLPGQGYYGYTF. The full variable domain, completed using reference TRBV19 and TRBJ1-2, is DGGITQSPKYLFRKEGQNVTLSCEQNLNHDAMYWYRQDPGQGLRLIYYSQIVNDFQKGDIAEGYSVSREKKESFPLTVTSAQKNPTAFYLCASKPPLPGQGYYGYTFGSGTRLTVV.

V and J are TRBV27 and TRBJ2-3; TCRdb gives TRBD1 as the D gene, but with no DNA this cannot be confirmed. The V gene's germline CDR1 is MNHEY and CDR2 SMNVEV (reference sequence). This CDR3 contains 14 residues. CDR3 region: CASSQDRGQDTQYF.

The chain couples TRBV5-4 to TRBJ2-7; the TCRdb call, TRBD1, lacks DNA for checking. The CDR3 has 15 amino acids. In germline, CDR1 is SGHNT, CDR2 YYREEE (reference sequence). Here the CDR3 reads CASSGGTGGLFEQYF. Filled out from reference TRBV5-4 and TRBJ2-7, the complete variable domain reads ETGVTQSPTHLIKTRGQQVTLRCSSQSGHNTVSWYQQALGQGPQFIFQYYREEENGRGNFPPRFSGLQFPNYSSELNVNALELDDSALYLCASSGGTGGLFEQYFGPGTRLTVT.

The chain joins TRBV28 to TRBJ2-7. Looked up from germline, CDR1 is MDHEN and CDR2 is SYDVKM. CDR3 length equals 14 residues. Here the CDR3 reads CASSLPGSLYEQYF.

The chain joins TRBV6-1 to TRBJ2-6; the TCRdb call, TRBD2, lacks DNA for checking. CDR1 and CDR2 from the germline V gene are MNHNS and SASEGT. This CDR3 spans 18 amino acids. CDR3 residues: CASSGGSGSRSGANVLTF.

This chain connects TRBV4-1 to TRBJ1-1. Germline CDR1 MGHRA, CDR2 YSYEKL. The CDR3 length is 15 residues. The CDR3 region is CASSPTGAMNTEAFF.

J is TRBJ2-2 and V is TRBV10-3; TCRdb lists TRBD2, though no DNA is available to test this call. Per the germline V gene, CDR1 is ENHRY and CDR2 is SYGVKD. The CDR3 is 15 amino acids. The CDR3 reads CAISSSGAPTGELFF.

This CDR3 reads CASSFQGAFGEQYF. This chain uses TRBV11-3 with TRBJ2-7; lacking DNA, the TRBD1 call made by TCRdb goes unchecked. The CDR3 spans 14 residues. Germline V CDR1 and CDR2: SGHNT, YENEEA. The full variable domain, with the rest looked up from reference TRBV11-3 and TRBJ2-7, is EAGVVQSPRYKIIEKKQPVAFWCNPISGHNTLYWYLQNLGQGPELLIRYENEEAVDDSQLPKDRFSAERLKGVDSTLKIQPAELGDSAVYLCASSFQGAFGEQYFGPGTRLTVT.

The V gene is TRBV20-1, the J gene TRBJ1-5. This CDR3 has 14 amino acids. Germline V gene lookup returns CDR1 DFQATT and CDR2 SNEGSKA (reference sequence). The CDR3 sequence is CSARAREFNQPQHF.

The CDR3 loop is CATRSGAYTDTQYF. The rearrangement uses TRBV24-1 and TRBJ2-3; TCRdb returns TRBD1, unconfirmable since there is no DNA. The CDR3 is 14 residues long. Germline V gene sequence: CDR1 KGHDR, CDR2 SFDVKD.

The gene calls are TRBV18 and TRBJ2-3. Germline values: CDR1 KGHSH, CDR2 LQKENI. This CDR3 contains 13 residues. The chain's CDR3 is CASSPGVGDTQYF.

The CDR3 is CASSLEENYEQYF. This chain uses TRBV12-3 or TRBV12-4 with TRBJ2-7. This CDR3 spans 13 amino acids.

The chain links TRBV7-9 to TRBJ2-3. Germline loops: CDR1 SEHNR, CDR2 FQNEAQ (reference sequence). The CDR3 consists of 16 residues. The CDR3 protein is CASSLALVGVADTQYF.

The rearrangement uses TRBV5-5 and TRBJ2-2. CDR3 length: 15 amino acids. Germline CDR1 SGHKS, CDR2 YYEKEE (reference sequence). This CDR3 reads CASSRPVTNTGELFF.

The chain carries TRBV5-1 and TRBJ2-1; TCRdb reports TRBD2, a call that lacks DNA to check it against. The CDR3 spans 15 residues. Germline CDR1 reads SGHRS; CDR2 reads YFSETQ. This CDR3 reads CASSLEWAGLNEQFF.

V gene TRBV5-1 combines with J gene TRBJ1-5. The length of the CDR3 is 13 residues. From germline, CDR1 is SGHRS and CDR2 YFSETQ. The CDR3 reads CASSVGVEQPQHF.

V gene TRBV27 combines with J gene TRBJ2-5; TCRdb indicates TRBD1, and absent DNA this call remains unverified. Germline V gene data show CDR1 as MNHEY and CDR2 as SMNVEV (reference sequence). The CDR3 loop spans 14 amino acids. The CDR3 spells CASSWLGQGETQYF.

This chain connects TRBV7-9 to TRBJ2-2. CDR3 length equals 15 residues. Germline CDR1 reads SEHNR; CDR2 reads FQNEAQ (reference sequence). CDR3 region: CASRVSHGSTGELFF.

V is TRBV5-1 and J is TRBJ2-7; the TCRdb call, TRBD1, lacks DNA for checking. The length of the CDR3 is 14 residues. Germline lookup yields CDR1 SGHRS and CDR2 YFSETQ. The CDR3 loop is CASSIGTADYEQYF.

This chain joins TRBV10-2 and TRBJ2-2; TCRdb lists TRBD2, though no DNA is available to test this call. This CDR3 is 15 amino acids long. The V gene's germline CDR1 is WSHSY and CDR2 SAAADI. This chain's CDR3 is CASTAAGGGTGELFF.

CDR3 region: CASRRGLDYEQYF. The rearrangement joins TRBV5-1 to TRBJ2-7; TCRdb picks TRBD2, but there is no DNA to check that call. This CDR3 comprises 13 residues. Germline lookup yields CDR1 SGHRS and CDR2 YFSETQ.

This chain connects TRBV11-2 to TRBJ2-7. The CDR3 covers 11 residues. CDR1 is SGHAT and CDR2 is FQNNGV in the germline V gene. CDR3 sequence reads: CASSLVYEQYF.

The J gene is TRBJ1-3, the V gene TRBV6-5; TCRdb's assignment of TRBD1 cannot be checked, as there is no DNA. Germline V gives CDR1 MNHEY, CDR2 SVGAGI. The CDR3 contains 18 residues. The CDR3 loop reads CASSYGGISVSSGNTIYF.

The chain is built from TRBV5-1 and TRBJ1-3. Per the germline V gene, CDR1 is SGHRS and CDR2 is YFSETQ. This CDR3 region has 12 residues. Here the CDR3 reads CASSLTGNTIYF.

The chain employs TRBV4-1 and TRBJ1-5; absent DNA, TCRdb's TRBD1 call cannot be checked. Germline assignment: CDR1 MGHRA and CDR2 YSYEKL. CDR3 length: 13 amino acids. CDR3 sequence reads: CASSQRGNQPQHF.